This TCR beta chain emerged from a study of early T cells in non-severe SARS-CoV-2 infection. On the study more broadly: Bulk RNA from unsorted whole blood was sequenced; chains were unpaired.

There are many counts of this clonotype. Its antigen is unknown. The TCR library protocol attached unique molecular identifiers to the individual cDNA molecules. TCRdb recomputed calls from the 5' RACE reads with MiXCR, one row per CDR3 protein. The sample lists approximately 29,000 distinct CDR3 sequences; around 5.8% were seen once. Notes on the study in general: Database matching using VDJdb favored anti-spike CD8 responses, with private and CD4 specificities left missing.

The CDR3 sequence is 11 residues long. Trimming took 7 bases from V and 6 from J, leaving 8 bases between them. The rearrangement uses TRBV12-3 or TRBV12-4 and TRBJ2-3, with D possibly being TRBD2 (5 bases). The receptor comes from an adult who was a healthcare worker with PCR-confirmed SARS-CoV-2 infection or an uninfected control (not recorded which). Sequences were obtained from whole blood. The CDR3 loop reads CASNLADTQYF. The CDR3 DNA follows: TGTGCCAGCAATCTAGCCGATACGCAGTATTTT.